This entry is about one TCR beta chain. What it binds is unknown. In the authors' methods: Between-group CDR3 differences, defined by clinicopathological status, yielded a distant-metastasis classifier for papillary thyroid cancer. TCRdb redid the clone calls on the PCR reads using MiXCR. It is TCRdb's table, rather than the study itself, that gives the V and J calls and clone size. The table has some 21,000 clones, 28% seen once. This entry comes from a study of metastatic and nonmetastatic thyroid tumors. Study at large: Both malignant and benign thyroid patients supplied peripheral blood and tumor or nodule tissue samples, across which the repertoires of these patients were then compared.

Points from the study as a whole: Compared with benign nodules, malignant thyroid tumors were reported to have significantly higher TCR beta diversity in both blood and tumor.

The CDR3 totals 16 residues. Looked up from germline, CDR1 is SGHAT and CDR2 is FQNNGV. J was trimmed by 6 bases and V by 5 bases; bases with no gene match: 9. Thyroid surgery had not been preceded by any treatment in any patient. The sample consisted of tumor tissue. The clonotype was recovered from a male donor with papillary thyroid cancer or a benign thyroid nodule (not recorded which). Some clones in this sample may be carry-over from other donors' samples. The rearrangement links TRBV11-2 to TRBJ2-1; the match to TRBD2 covers 11 bases. CDR3 DNA sequence: TGTGCCAGCAGCCCCCGAGTAGCGGGGGGGATCAATGAGCAGTTCTTC. It yields the protein CASSPRVAGGINEQFF. The full variable domain, with the rest looked up from reference TRBV11-2 and TRBJ2-1, is EAGVAQSPRYKIIEKRQSVAFWCNPISGHATLYWYQQILGQGPKLLIQFQNNGVVDDSQLPKDRFSAERLKGVDSTLKIQPAKLEDSAVYLCASSPRVAGGINEQFFGPGTRLTVL.